This passage covers 9 T cell receptor beta chains from one sample sequenced in a study of tumor-infiltrating lymphocytes in localized non-small cell lung cancer. Libraries were prepared by immunoSEQ multiplex PCR; TCRdb keeps only in-frame clonotypes and omits some of them. This table holds over 6,500 clones, over 65% found once. The sequenced material came from uninvolved lung tissue not adjacent to the tumor. The receptors were sampled from a human donor with non-small cell lung cancer.

V gene TRBV28 combines with J gene TRBJ2-3; D might be TRBD2 (6 bases). The CDR3 spans 12 residues. V was shortened by 2 bases and J by 9 bases, with 9 bases between the two germline ends. CDR1 and CDR2 from the germline V gene are MDHEN and SYDVKM. CDR3 sequence reads: CASSLGRRTQYF. The CDR3 region has the DNA TGTGCCAGCAGTTTAGGGAGGCGGACGCAGTATTTT.

This sequence joins TRBV5-4 and TRBJ2-1; no definite D call. The CDR3 is 14 amino acids. V gave up 0 bases and J gave up 9 bases, with 13 bases separating them. Per the germline V gene, CDR1 is SGHNT and CDR2 is YYREEE (reference sequence). The CDR3 spells CASSLARLVGEQFF. DNA for the CDR3: TGTGCCAGCAGCTTGGCCAGGTTGGTCGGTGAGCAGTTCTTC.

The CDR3 region has the DNA TGTGCCAGCAGTTTGAGTCTAGCGGGAGCGGGGGGGCTAAATGAGCAGTTCTTC. Protein sequence: CASSLSLAGAGGLNEQFF. This sequence joins TRBV27 and TRBJ2-1, with 10 bases fitting TRBD2. With 3 bases clipped from V and 7 bases from J, the junction kept 15 bases outside the gene matches. This CDR3 is built from 18 residues. Germline-derived CDR1 and CDR2 are MNHEY and SMNVEV (reference sequence).

The V gene is TRBV7-8, the J gene TRBJ2-3; 8 bases line up with TRBD1. V gave up 2 bases and J gave up 3 bases; unmatched junction bases: 4. The CDR3 has 15 residues. Germline V CDR1 and CDR2: SGHVS, FQNEAQ. The CDR3 loop reads CASSLRGQGTDTQYF. As DNA, the CDR3 is TGTGCCAGCAGCTTACGTGGACAGGGTACAGATACGCAGTATTTT.

This chain uses TRBV27 with TRBJ1-2; 9 nucleotides match TRBD1. Unmatched junction bases numbered 8, after V lost 5 bases and J lost 4 bases. Germline V CDR1 and CDR2: MNHEY, SMNVEV (reference sequence). The CDR3 is made up of 15 amino acids. The CDR3 loop is CASSPDRGSGYGYTF. As DNA, the CDR3 is TGTGCCAGCAGTCCAGACAGGGGGTCTGGCTATGGCTACACCTTC.

The V and J genes are TRBV4-1 and TRBJ1-2, with a possible D match to TRBD1 (5 bases). Deletions cut 0 bases from V and 4 bases from J, with 9 bases between. Germline V gene lookup returns CDR1 MGHRA and CDR2 YSYEKL. The CDR3 is 14 amino acids. The CDR3 here is CASSQDIGGYGYTF. CDR3 nucleotides: TGCGCCAGCAGCCAAGATATCGGGGGCTATGGCTACACCTTC.

The CDR3 coding sequence is TGTGCCAGCAGTTACGGCGGGACAGGGCTATACAATGAGCAGTTCTTC. Its protein product is CASSYGGTGLYNEQFF. The rearrangement uses TRBV6-5 and TRBJ2-1; 9 bases are a match to TRBD1. This CDR3 region has 16 residues. The J segment lost 4 bases and the V segment lost 2 bases, leaving 6 bases of the junction unmatched. The V gene's germline CDR1 is MNHEY and CDR2 SVGAGI.

This chain connects TRBV30 to TRBJ1-3, with TRBD1 as a possible D gene (5 bases). Germline loops: CDR1 GTSNPN, CDR2 SVGIG (reference sequence). Trimming removed 4 bases from V and 4 bases from J, with 8 bases in between. The CDR3 is made up of 12 amino acids. CDR3 in DNA: TGTGCCTGGAAGAAGGGGGGAAACACCATATATTTT. Translation: CAWKKGGNTIYF.

This chain connects TRBV6-5 to TRBJ2-3; a possible D gene is TRBD1 (6 bases). This CDR3 contains 15 residues. Trimming removed 1 base from V and 2 bases from J, with 10 bases in between. Germline CDR1 reads MNHEY; CDR2 reads SVGAGI. The CDR3 nucleotides read TGTGCCAGCAGTTACTTTCCAGGGGCCACAGATACGCAGTATTTT. Translation: CASSYFPGATDTQYF.